Below, 9 T cell receptor beta chains from the same sample are listed, as sequenced in a study of blood T cell repertoires in COVID-19. Measured with immunoSEQ multiplex PCR; TCRdb has only the in-frame clones, and not every one. The sample includes 200,000 to 300,000 clones, just under 85% seen only once; the top ten take around 6.8%. Sequencing was carried out using peripheral blood. These receptors were taken from a woman aged 60-70 years with active or convalescent COVID-19.

This clone has just one count. The chain recombines TRBV12-3 or TRBV12-4 with TRBJ1-4; the D is unclear. Trimming removed 3 bases at V and 7 bases at J, with 9 bases between. The CDR3 is 13 residues long. DNA of the CDR3: TGTGCCAGCAGTTTTTCGGGTAGTGAAAAACTGTTTTTT. Residues: CASSFSGSEKLFF.

Details on this clone: In the same sample, other DNA sequences code for this CDR3. CDR3 bases: TGTGCCAGCAGCTGGACAGGAGGGACTGAAGCTTTCTTT. Its translation is CASSWTGGTEAFF. The rearrangement uses TRBV27 and TRBJ1-1; 7 bases align to TRBD1. The CDR3 spans 13 residues. Germline CDR1 and CDR2: MNHEY and SMNVEV (reference sequence). J gave up 5 bases and V 6 bases, and 6 bases lay outside the gene matches.

The gene calls are TRBV30 and TRBJ1-2, with 9 bases lining up with TRBD1. CDR3 size: 12 residues. J was trimmed by 7 bases and V by 3 bases; bases with no gene match: 3. Germline-derived CDR1 and CDR2 are GTSNPN and SVGIG (reference sequence). CDR3 DNA: TGTGCCTGGAGCGGGACAGGGTTTGGCTACACCTTC. Amino acids: CAWSGTGFGYTF.

The J gene is TRBJ1-4, the V gene TRBV4-1; D unclear. V lost 2 bases to trimming and J lost 0 bases, with 13 bases between them. CDR1 and CDR2 (germline): MGHRA, YSYEKL. CDR3 length: 17 residues. DNA of the CDR3: TGCGCCAGCAGCCAACCTAGAGAAGGTGCAACTAATGAAAAACTGTTTTTT. It encodes CASSQPREGATNEKLFF.

This chain connects TRBV30 to TRBJ1-1, with TRBD1 identical over 7 bases. The CDR3 spans 14 residues. With V trimmed by 2 bases and J by 1 base, 4 bases remained unmatched. Germline lookup yields CDR1 GTSNPN and CDR2 SVGIG (reference sequence). Here the CDR3 reads CAWSTGAGNTEAFF. The CDR3 region has the DNA TGTGCCTGGAGTACAGGGGCCGGGAACACTGAAGCTTTCTTT.

J is TRBJ2-1 and V is TRBV5-1; a weak D match, TRBD1 (7 bases). The V end was cut by 0 bases, the J end by 6 bases, with 10 bases between. Germline assignment: CDR1 SGHRS and CDR2 YFSETQ. This CDR3 region has 14 residues. The CDR3: CASSLDRGGNEQFF. For the CDR3, the DNA is TGCGCCAGCAGCTTGGACAGGGGAGGCAATGAGCAGTTCTTC.

This chain links TRBV3-1 (or the pseudogene TRBV3-2) with TRBJ2-7; 9 bases match TRBD1. CDR3 length: 12 amino acids. Unmatched junction bases numbered 3, after V lost 5 bases and J lost 7 bases. The germline V gene has CDR1 LGHDT and CDR2 YNNKEL (reference sequence). The CDR3 DNA is TGTGCCAGCAGCACAGGGGGCGGTGAGCAGTACTTC. It encodes CASSTGGGEQYF.

V usage is TRBV28 and J usage is TRBJ2-2; 9 bases map to TRBD1. CDR3 length equals 15 residues. V lost 5 bases, J lost 7 bases, and 8 bases stayed unmatched. Looked up from germline, CDR1 is MDHEN and CDR2 is SYDVKM. CDR3 in DNA: TGTGCCAGCAGTCCGTGGACAGGGGTTGGCGGGGAGCTGTTTTTT. This codes for CASSPWTGVGGELFF.

V and J are TRBV30 and TRBJ2-7; 7 positions agree with TRBD1. The CDR3 is 12 amino acids. V shed 1 base, J shed 7 bases, and the junction held 4 bases outside the gene matches. Per germline, CDR1 GTSNPN and CDR2 SVGIG (reference sequence). The CDR3 bases are TGTGCCTGGAGTGCTTCCAGGGGGGAGCAGTACTTC. It yields the protein CAWSASRGEQYF.